This paragraph covers one TCR beta chain sequence. Its antigen is not known. The PCR had 60 Vbeta and 13 Jbeta primers. Original methodology: Later work found 80 million to 85 million unique TCR beta chains, with about 10 million shared. Produced via immunoSEQ multiplex PCR; TCRdb's table is partial and in-frame only. V, J and clone size were drawn from that table, and D and trimming were deduced from the DNA. The repertoire holds roughly 110,000 clones, with around 84% as singletons. This specimen belongs to a study of cytomegalovirus exposure and HLA in healthy donors. Across the study: Early release data held 85 million or so unique TCRs from HLA-typed donors.

V lost 0 bases and J lost 7, with 16 bases in between. This CDR3 region has 15 residues. CDR1 is SGHVS, CDR2 FNYEAQ, per germline. Study-level results: Later analysis found that TCR beta chains associated with HLA were more clonally expanded than other, equally common chains.

The gene calls are TRBV7-6 and TRBJ2-7; D gene uncertain. Source material: PBMCs. This TCR derives from a man aged 25-45 years in good health and CMV-seropositive. The CDR3 coding sequence is TGTGCCAGCAGCTTAGCCAGTGGCGGCCCTGGGGAGCAGTACTTC. This encodes CASSLASGGPGEQYF.